This T cell receptor beta chain is drawn from a study of CD8 T cells in Susac syndrome (dated by TCRdb to the late 2010s). About the investigation overall: Repertoire sequencing was used to test whether CD8+ T cell activation and differentiation in Susac syndrome was antigen driven. What the research found in general, with its limitations: The study acknowledged that relatively few individuals were included in the TCR sequencing and HLA analysis.

A word on this clonotype: Its antigen remains unidentified. No per-base quality is available; no much larger clone lies one base away.

The germline ends are 16 bases apart after V is trimmed by 5 bases and J by 5 bases. The CDR3 numbers 15 residues from cysteine through phenylalanine. The entry retains the CDR3 DNA only, 45 bases that are in frame from base 1. Peripheral blood CD8+ and CD4+ T cells from healthy donors, Susac syndrome patients and multiple sclerosis patients were profiled using high-throughput TCR beta sequencing. The multiple sclerosis controls were treatment-naive patients who had stable or active relapsing-remitting disease and met the revised McDonald criteria. Bulk CD8+ and CD4+ T cells were purified magnetically by negative isolation, whereas CD8+ TEMRA cells were enriched by FACS. Blood was collected in EDTA tubes and processed within 24 hours, with PBMCs isolated through density gradient centrifugation. PBMCs destined for TCR sequencing were cryopreserved in liquid nitrogen and later thawed in a 37 °C water bath. Purity of sorted or isolated CD4+, CD8+ and CD8+ TEMRA cells was at least 90%.

RNA was extracted using the RNeasy kit, and 0.5 to 1 microgram was reverse transcribed with random hexamers. TCR beta CDR3 regions were amplified with the immunoSEQ multiplex PCR assay covering 54 Vbeta and 13 Jbeta segments. To correct PCR amplification bias, a synthetic template baseline was used for both primer optimization and computational correction. Under the source paper's analysis protocol: Reads were annotated to V, D and J genes according to IMGT and were analyzed with immunoSEQ Analyzer, with only productive sequences retained. Clonality was computed as one minus Shannon entropy normalized by log2 of the number of productive unique sequences. Public and private clones were assessed among the 100 most prevalent clones of each patient and control. Susac-specific clones were defined as absent from healthy and MS cohorts, about 1,000 published viral clones and other ImmuneACCESS disease sequences. The public reads were reprocessed in TCRdb via fastp at Q25 and MiXCR, keeping in-frame beta chains. Each record represents a unique CDR3 protein, reported with the most common genes and DNA among its rows. V and J calls and clone size were set by TCRdb, not the authors. The sample includes 130,000 or so distinct CDR3 sequences, with around 96% observed a single time. The ten largest make up around 0.12% of the sample.

Sequencing was done on a sample of CD4+ T cells from PBMCs. This TCR was sampled from a human donor with multiple sclerosis. The rearrangement joined TRBV12-3 or TRBV12-4 to TRBJ2-1; matching of 6 bases hints at TRBD1 as the D gene. The nucleotides are TGTGCCAGCAGTGCCCGAGGGGGTCTCGACAATGAGCAGTTCTTC. It translates to CASSARGGLDNEQFF.